One and the same sample provided the 30 T cell receptor beta chains below, sequenced in a study of blood T cells in healthy people across ages. The second PCR ran about 7 to 12 cycles with a sample-barcoded 5' primer and J-beta primers. MiXCR, applied by TCRdb to the 5' RACE reads, yields one record per CDR3 protein. The data show approximately 1,100,000 distinct CDR3 sequences, with under 45% seen just once and approximately 20% held by the top ten. The sample taken for sequencing was blood. Every receptor here comes from a woman aged 55-70 years in good health.

The sample holds one count of this clonotype. The chain couples TRBV12-3 or TRBV12-4 to TRBJ2-7, with 12 nucleotides matching TRBD1. The J call may be in error: the DNA end matches TRBJ2-5 better. The CDR3 is made up of 14 amino acids. The CDR3 sequence: CASSGTGGAQTQYF. The CDR3 coding sequence is TGTGCCAGCAGTGGGACAGGGGGCGCGCAGACCCAGTACTTC.

This clonotype showed up just a few times. The rearrangement uses TRBV24-1 and TRBJ2-6; D not resolved. V lost 5 bases to trimming and J lost 4 bases, with 11 bases between them. The germline CDR1 and CDR2 sequences are KGHDR and SFDVKD. There are 15 residues in the CDR3. This CDR3 is CATSGDTPGANVLTF. CDR3 nucleotide sequence: TGTGCCACCAGTGGTGACACACCCGGGGCCAACGTCCTGACTTTC.

This clonotype was seen at least ten times. The rearrangement links TRBV15 to TRBJ2-3; the match to TRBD2 covers 11 bases. The V gene end was trimmed by 3 bases and the J gene end by 2 bases; junction bases not matched to a gene: 1. From germline, CDR1 is LNHNV and CDR2 YYDKDF (reference sequence). The CDR3 covers 15 residues. Here the CDR3 reads CATSRTSGTTDTQYF. The CDR3 nucleotides read TGTGCCACCAGCAGGACTAGCGGGACCACAGATACGCAGTATTTT. The full variable domain, its missing parts supplied by reference TRBV15 and TRBJ2-3, is DAMVIQNPRYQVTQFGKPVTLSCSQTLNHNVMYWYQQKSSQAPKLLFHYYDKDFNNEADTPDNFQSRRPNTSFCFLDIRSPGLGDTAMYLCATSRTSGTTDTQYFGPGTRLTVL.

The CDR3 DNA reads TGCAGCGTTGAAGGACTAGCGAATACAAGAAGCTCCTACAATGAGCAGTTCTTC. As protein: CSVEGLANTRSSYNEQFF. This chain connects TRBV29-1 to TRBJ2-1, with 8 bases fitting TRBD2. V lost 1 base and J lost 0; bases outside the gene matches: 11. Germline V gives CDR1 SQVTM, CDR2 ANQGSEA. This CDR3 contains 18 residues.

In this sample, this clonotype turned up a few times. The J gene is TRBJ2-1, the V gene TRBV7-8; a possible D gene is TRBD1 (6 bases). Trimming took off 0 bases at V and 0 bases at J, with 9 bases between the two ends. The CDR3 has 16 residues. Per the germline V gene, CDR1 is SGHVS and CDR2 is FQNEAQ. The CDR3 nucleotides read TGTGCCAGCAGCTTAGCCGGGACATACTCCTACAATGAGCAGTTCTTC. Amino acid sequence: CASSLAGTYSYNEQFF.

The chain is built from TRBV15 and TRBJ1-5; D perhaps matches TRBD1 (6 bases). Per the germline V gene, CDR1 is LNHNV and CDR2 is YYDKDF (reference sequence). Deletions cut 3 bases from V and 1 base from J, with 10 bases between. CDR3 length equals 15 residues. CDR3 sequence (DNA): TGTGCCACCAGCAGGAACACAGGGAGCAATCAGCCCCAGCATTTT. Encoded protein: CATSRNTGSNQPQHF.

This chain connects TRBV9 to TRBJ1-2, with a possible D match to TRBD1 (5 bases). Trimming cost V 1 base and J 4 bases, with 14 bases left between them. Germline CDR1 is SGDLS and CDR2 is YYNGEE. There are 15 residues in the CDR3. The CDR3 protein is CASSVRDRTAYGYTF. In nucleotides, the CDR3 is TGTGCCAGCAGCGTACGAGACAGAACGGCCTATGGCTACACCTTC.

This clonotype was detected only a few times. The chain is built from TRBV9 and TRBJ2-5; TRBD2 matches at 7 bases. V lost 1 base and J lost 5; bases outside the gene matches: 8. CDR1 is SGDLS and CDR2 is YYNGEE in the germline V gene. This CDR3 is built from 15 residues. The CDR3 DNA is TGTGCCAGCAGCGTATTATCAGGGAGGGACGAGACCCAGTACTTC. The encoded protein is CASSVLSGRDETQYF.

The V call is TRBV27, the J call TRBJ2-1, with no clear D. The J call may be in error: the DNA end matches TRBJ2-7 better. Germline CDR1 is MNHEY and CDR2 is SMNVEV (reference sequence). The CDR3 totals 12 residues. The DNA for the CDR3 is TGTGCCAGCAGTCGGGCCCCTGGCGAGCAGTACTTC. Translation: CASSRAPGEQYF.

This chain joins TRBV6-1 and TRBJ2-7; 10 nucleotides line up with TRBD2. Germline V lookup: CDR1 MNHNS, CDR2 SASEGT. V lost 10 bases, J lost 3 bases, and 6 bases stayed unmatched. CDR3 length equals 13 residues. CDR3 in amino acids: CAIVAGGFYEQYF. The CDR3, as DNA: TGTGCCATTGTAGCGGGAGGCTTCTACGAGCAGTACTTC.

V usage is TRBV10-1 and J usage is TRBJ2-5; TRBD2 is a possible D gene (6 bases). Trimming cost V 5 bases and J 3 bases, with 10 bases left between them. The CDR3 loop spans 13 amino acids. In germline, CDR1 is WNHNN, CDR2 SYGVQD (reference sequence). CDR3 in amino acids: CASSPGAEETQYF. Written as DNA, the CDR3 is TGCGCCAGCAGTCCGGGAGCAGAAGAGACCCAGTACTTC.

The CDR3 sequence: CASSPILGGKTQYF. The CDR3 DNA sequence: TGTGCCAGCAGCCCAATACTCGGGGGGAAGACCCAGTACTTC. This chain connects TRBV21-1 to TRBJ2-5; the table gives TRBD1 as D, unverified against the DNA. TRBV21-1 is flagged as a pseudogene. This CDR3 is 14 amino acids long.

V is TRBV21-1 and J is TRBJ2-7; TRBD1, the D gene given by the table, was not confirmed from the DNA. TRBV21-1 is a known pseudogene. The CDR3 extends over 11 amino acids. CDR3 sequence: CASPIRDVLYF. In DNA form, the CDR3 reads TGTGCCAGCCCTATCCGGGACGTTTTGTACTTC.

V is TRBV29-1 and J is TRBJ1-2; 9 bases map to TRBD1. Trimming at V came to 4 bases and at J to 4 bases, leaving 7 bases not matched to a gene. The length of the CDR3 is 14 residues. The germline CDR1 and CDR2 sequences are SQVTM and ANQGSEA. CDR3 residues: CSVGEQGAVYGYTF. CDR3 nucleotide sequence: TGCAGCGTTGGGGAACAGGGGGCGGTCTATGGCTACACCTTC.

This chain uses TRBV20-1 with TRBJ2-1; D is ambiguous. CDR1 and CDR2 from the germline V gene are DFQATT and SNEGSKA (reference sequence). Between the trimmed V and J ends, which lost 0 bases and 6 bases, there was a span of 15 bases. The length of the CDR3 is 15 residues. The CDR3 DNA reads as TGCAGTGCTAGAGAGCCTGGATCGTATTGCAATGAGCAGTTCTTC. It codes for CSAREPGSYCNEQFF.

On this clonotype itself: Given a much more abundant clone one base away, this may be a read error. The chain combines TRBV20-1 with TRBJ2-3; either TRBD1 or TRBD2 may fit D (5 bases each). This CDR3 has 14 residues. CDR1 is DFQATT, CDR2 SNEGSKA, per germline (reference sequence). V lost 1 base to trimming and J lost 7 bases, with 15 bases between them. CDR3 protein: CSARGPGTGHTQYF. The CDR3 DNA is TGCAGTGCTAGAGGTCCGGGGACGGGGCATACGCAGTATTTT.

The rearrangement uses TRBV5-5 and TRBJ2-3, with TRBD1 matching 8 bases. The CDR3 length is 15 residues. Germline V gene sequence: CDR1 SGHKS, CDR2 YYEKEE (reference sequence). With V trimmed by 2 bases and J by 0 bases, 2 bases remained unmatched. The CDR3 reads CASSFRGPSTDTQYF. The CDR3 bases are TGTGCCAGCAGCTTCAGGGGGCCTAGCACAGATACGCAGTATTTT.

The chain combines TRBV5-1 with TRBJ1-2, with D maybe TRBD1 (5 bases). Trimming took 0 bases from V and 4 from J, leaving 16 bases between them. Per germline, CDR1 SGHRS and CDR2 YFSETQ. The CDR3 has 16 amino acids. The CDR3 DNA follows: TGCGCCAGCAGCTTGGCCTTTTCAGGGTCGGGCTATGGCTACACCTTC. Encoded protein: CASSLAFSGSGYGYTF.

The V gene is TRBV3-1, the J gene TRBJ2-3, with D hard to call. CDR3 length: 16 residues. Trimming took 0 bases from V and 5 from J, leaving 15 bases between them. Germline CDR1 and CDR2: LGHDT and YNNKEL (reference sequence). CDR3 sequence reads: CASSQDKVTVGDTQYF. For the CDR3, the DNA is TGTGCCAGCAGCCAAGATAAGGTTACGGTGGGAGATACGCAGTATTTT.

The V gene is TRBV9, the J gene TRBJ2-4, with D possibly TRBD1 on 5 matching bases. Trimming removed 6 bases from V and 0 bases from J, with 19 bases in between. This CDR3 has 17 residues. Germline lookup yields CDR1 SGDLS and CDR2 YYNGEE. The CDR3 protein is CASTAGDSTLAKNIQYF. The CDR3, as DNA: TGTGCCAGCACCGCCGGCGACAGCACCCTAGCCAAAAACATTCAGTACTTC. The full variable domain, in which reference TRBV9 and TRBJ2-4 provide the parts outside the CDR3, is DSGVTQTPKHLITATGQRVTLRCSPRSGDLSVYWYQQSLDQGLQFLIQYYNGEERAKGNILERFSAQQFPDLHSELNLSSLELGDSALYFCASTAGDSTLAKNIQYFGAGTRLSVL.

The CDR3 DNA reads as TGTGCCAGCAGTTACTCGGGGAGCTTTGAGGAGACCCAGTACTTC. It is translated as CASSYSGSFEETQYF. The V gene is TRBV6-6, the J gene TRBJ2-5; D perhaps matches TRBD2 (5 bases). The CDR3 has 15 residues. Trimming shortened V by 0 bases and J by 5 bases, and 13 bases separated the two germline ends. Germline assignment: CDR1 MNHNY and CDR2 SVGAGI (reference sequence).

This clonotype was recorded a few times. This chain connects TRBV7-9 to TRBJ1-2; the D is unclear. The CDR3 is 13 amino acids. Trimming removed 5 bases at V and 1 base at J, with 8 bases between. Looked up from germline, CDR1 is SEHNR and CDR2 is FQNEAQ (reference sequence). The CDR3 sequence is CASSGYFNYGYTF. The CDR3 region has the DNA TGTGCCAGCAGCGGCTATTTTAACTATGGCTACACCTTC.

In nucleotides, the CDR3 is TGTGCCAGCAGCCTCTACCAGACTGGTCGCCAGGAGACCCAGTACTTC. This gives the protein CASSLYQTGRQETQYF. The chain links TRBV3-1 to TRBJ2-5, with D uncertain. The germline gives CDR1 LGHDT, CDR2 YNNKEL (reference sequence). V lost 4 bases and J 5 bases, leaving 20 bases between the germline ends. The CDR3 loop spans 16 amino acids.

As regards this clonotype: This may be a read error: a much more frequent sequence differs by one nucleotide. The chain combines TRBV20-1 with TRBJ2-1; the match to TRBD2 covers 7 bases. The CDR3 spans 15 residues. CDR1 is DFQATT and CDR2 is SNEGSKA in the germline V gene (reference sequence). Losses at the gene ends were 7 bases for V and 2 bases for J; bases not matched to a gene: 11. As DNA, the CDR3 is TGCAGTGTTAGGTTCGTTAGCGGGCCCTACAATGAGCAGTTCTTC. It codes for CSVRFVSGPYNEQFF.

The table lists this clonotype with a count of one. V is TRBV20-1 and J is TRBJ1-2, with unresolved D. Trimming took 0 bases from V and 4 from J, leaving 9 bases between them. The CDR3 runs 13 residues. The V gene's germline CDR1 is DFQATT and CDR2 SNEGSKA (reference sequence). CDR3 residues: CSARDIVSYGYTF. CDR3 DNA: TGCAGTGCTAGAGATATTGTCAGCTATGGCTACACCTTC.

This clonotype was picked up a small number of times. The chain has TRBV30 and TRBJ2-3, with D tentatively TRBD1 (6 bases). V was clipped by 2 bases and J by 4 bases, with 13 bases between them. The CDR3 runs to 14 residues. Germline V gene sequence: CDR1 GTSNPN, CDR2 SVGIG (reference sequence). CDR3 bases: TGTGCCTGGAGTCTACAGGGTATGGCAGATACGCAGTATTTT. Protein sequence: CAWSLQGMADTQYF.

The table lists this clonotype with a few counts. An end of the junction differs from the germline gene, which may be a read error. The V and J genes are TRBV10-3 and TRBJ1-6; TRBD1 aligns across 8 bases. Germline V lookup: CDR1 ENHRY, CDR2 SYGVKD. The CDR3 consists of 17 residues. CDR3 DNA sequence: TGTGCCACCAGTGGGACAGGCCCCCGAGGTTCTGATTCACCCCTCCACTTT. Protein product: CATSGTGPRGSDSPLHF.

CDR3 sequence (DNA): TGTGCCAGCAGCCACAGGGGCCAAACTAGTGGCTACACCTTC. Its protein product is CASSHRGQTSGYTF. This chain uses TRBV3-1 with TRBJ1-2, with D maybe TRBD1 (6 bases). CDR1 LGHDT and CDR2 YNNKEL come from the germline V gene (reference sequence). The germline V and J ends were trimmed by 3 bases and 7 bases, with 15 bases remaining between them. The CDR3 loop spans 14 amino acids.

The V and J genes are TRBV20-1 and TRBJ2-5; TRBD2 matches at 10 bases. The germline gives CDR1 DFQATT, CDR2 SNEGSKA (reference sequence). The V segment lost 4 bases and the J segment 6 bases; nucleotides outside the gene matches: 14. The CDR3 loop spans 16 amino acids. The CDR3 DNA sequence: TGCAGTGCTATCCCTCGGCTAGCGGGAGCTGTAAAGACCCAGTACTTC. Translation: CSAIPRLAGAVKTQYF.

The CDR3 DNA sequence: TGTGCCAGCAGCCAAGTAACGGGAGGCTCAGTCTACGAGCAGTACTTC. It encodes CASSQVTGGSVYEQYF. The V and J genes are TRBV3-1 and TRBJ2-7, with 7 bases lining up with TRBD2. V lost 1 base to trimming and J lost 3 bases; unmatched junction nucleotides: 9. CDR3 length: 16 amino acids. The germline CDR1 and CDR2 sequences are LGHDT and YNNKEL (reference sequence).